What follows are 6 T cell receptor beta chains derived from one specimen sequenced in a study of blood T cell repertoires in COVID-19. Produced via immunoSEQ multiplex PCR; TCRdb's table is partial and in-frame only. The profile shows roughly 120,000 clones, approximately 80% of them singletons. The source material was peripheral blood. The receptors shown here come from a woman aged 80 or older with active or convalescent COVID-19.

V usage is TRBV6-2 or TRBV6-3 and J usage is TRBJ1-5; 7 nucleotides match TRBD1. The germline V gene encodes CDR1 MNHEY and CDR2 SVGEGT. J gave up 6 bases and V 2 bases, and 7 bases lay outside the gene matches. The CDR3 runs to 15 residues. The CDR3 DNA sequence: TGTGCCAGCAGTTACGAATATGACAGGGTTCAGCCCCAGCATTTT. Translating gives CASSYEYDRVQPQHF.

The chain carries TRBV18 and TRBJ1-1; 8 bases map to TRBD1. The germline V gene has CDR1 KGHSH and CDR2 LQKENI. V shed 3 bases, J shed 3 bases, and the junction held 0 bases outside the gene matches. This CDR3 comprises 13 residues. The CDR3 DNA sequence: TGTGCCAGCTCACCGGGACAGGACACTGAAGCTTTCTTT. It translates to CASSPGQDTEAFF.

This chain uses TRBV28 with TRBJ1-2; 11 bases match TRBD1. Germline trimming cut 10 bases from V and 4 bases from J; bases unmatched to any gene: 5. This CDR3 contains 13 residues. Germline V gene data show CDR1 as MDHEN and CDR2 as SYDVKM. The CDR3 protein is CANSGTGGYGYTF. In DNA, the CDR3 is TGTGCCAACTCCGGGACAGGGGGCTATGGCTACACCTTC.

This clone has only a few counts. The chain joins TRBV19 to TRBJ1-2, with D unclear. In germline, CDR1 is LNHDA, CDR2 SQIVND (reference sequence). CDR3 size: 13 residues. The germline V and J ends were trimmed by 10 bases and 3 bases, with 15 bases remaining between them. CDR3 residues: CATQETQDYGYTF. As DNA, the CDR3 is TGTGCCACCCAAGAAACTCAGGACTATGGCTACACCTTC.

The chain couples TRBV10-3 to TRBJ2-7; the D gene is possibly TRBD2 (6 bases). With 5 bases removed from V and 1 base from J, the gap between germline ends came to 12 bases. The germline V gene encodes CDR1 ENHRY and CDR2 SYGVKD. The CDR3 covers 14 residues. The CDR3 DNA is TGTGCCATCAGTCCGAGAGCGGGTTCCTACGAGCAGTACTTC. This codes for CAISPRAGSYEQYF.

The V gene is TRBV4-1, the J gene TRBJ1-1, with a possible D match to TRBD1 (6 bases). The CDR3 covers 13 residues. Trimming cost V 1 base and J 10 bases, with 13 bases left between them. Germline lookup yields CDR1 MGHRA and CDR2 YSYEKL. The DNA for the CDR3 is TGCGCCAGCAGCCAAGTCGGGTCAGGGGTAGCTTTCTTT. Amino acids: CASSQVGSGVAFF.